This is a list of T cell receptor beta chains from one sample in a study of monozygotic twins with inflammatory bowel disease. TCRdb re-called the 5' RACE reads; every CDR3 protein appears as one record, without DNA. With some 190,000 distinct CDR3 sequences in the sample, the ten largest clones hold roughly 8%. The sequencing input was blood. The receptors derive from a human donor with ulcerative colitis or Crohn's disease, or a healthy co-twin of an affected twin (not recorded which). CDR3s include the opening cysteine and the closing phenylalanine or tryptophan.

v_call	j_call	cdr3_aa
TRBV6-5	TRBJ2-2	CASSYSLTTGELFF
TRBV5-5	TRBJ1-1	CASSSAGPVLNTEAFF
TRBV6-1	TRBJ1-5	CASILSGVYSNRPQHF
TRBV27	TRBJ1-2	CASSPGTGGNYGYTF
TRBV3-1	TRBJ1-5	CASSYNLRGTNQPQHF
TRBV5-1	TRBJ2-7	CASSPIPSGSTYEQYF
TRBV7-2	TRBJ2-2	CACLPWEFAGELFF
TRBV27	TRBJ2-7	CASSIRGGEQYF
TRBV4-1	TRBJ1-3	CASSQDWEVDWNTIYF
TRBV27	TRBJ2-5	CASGIGGQKETQYF
TRBV7-2	TRBJ2-3	CASSFEGITDTQYF
TRBV5-6	TRBJ2-4	CASSLLGLAGYKNIQYF
TRBV7-9	TRBJ1-3	CASSPRDRGNTIYF
TRBV29-1	TRBJ2-2	CSVSLGSDTGELFF
TRBV27	TRBJ1-2	CASSLIPGQVYGYTF
TRBV11-2	TRBJ1-1	CASSLGTRLNTEAFF
TRBV7-3	TRBJ1-1	CASSSLQREAFF
TRBV7-2	TRBJ1-2	CASSWDGPANYGYTF
TRBV20-1	TRBJ2-3	CSASRGLAGTDTQYF
TRBV25-1	TRBJ1-6	CASTMDGNSPLHF
TRBV27	TRBJ1-2	CASSSNRVGGYTF
TRBV7-9	TRBJ2-2	CASSPQQGAGELFF
TRBV6-5	TRBJ1-1	CASSYSRQTEAFF
TRBV29-1	TRBJ2-1	CSVGLLAGGYEQFF
TRBV11-2	TRBJ2-1	CASSLGPREQFF
TRBV4-3	TRBJ2-5	CASSQALDRLAAQYF
TRBV30	TRBJ2-1	CAWSPTSGRVRSYEQFF
TRBV27	TRBJ2-3	CASRLAEEVDTQYF
TRBV29-1	TRBJ2-1	CSVGLTGTKTDEQFF
TRBV6-6	TRBJ1-1	CASSYLITEAFF